This is a list of T cell receptor beta chains from one sample in a study of T cells in Graves' hyperthyroidism and ophthalmopathy. TCRdb called the multiplex PCR reads again in MiXCR, with one record for every CDR3 protein. In the table there are around 610,000 distinct CDR3 sequences, approximately 14% of which are singletons. Sequencing was done on a sample of blood. The receptors here all came from a woman aged 35 to 49 with Graves' ophthalmopathy. CDR3s include the opening cysteine and the closing phenylalanine or tryptophan. D genes are given only for firm matches. Expanded clones get a size class; other rows say once, few or many, or leave the size out.

D gene	V gene	clone size	J gene	CDR3 protein	CDR3 DNA
TRBD1	TRBV12-3/TRBV12-4	many	TRBJ1-2	CASKRGRPNYGYTF	TGTGCCAGTAAAAGGGGGCGGCCGAACTATGGCTACACCTTC
TRBD2	TRBV10-3	many	TRBJ2-7	CAISPTSGRGGEQYF	TGTGCCATCAGCCCAACTAGCGGGAGAGGAGGAGAGCAGTACTTC
.	TRBV7-9	few	TRBJ2-7	CASSSGGPDHYEQYF	TGTGCCAGCAGTTCAGGTGGCCCGGACCACTACGAGCAGTACTTC
.	TRBV11-2	.	TRBJ2-3	CASSLDLLDRYTDTQYF	TGTGCCAGCAGCTTAGATCTCCTAGACAGGTACACAGATACGCAGTATTTT
TRBD1	TRBV6-2/TRBV6-3	.	TRBJ1-1	CASSTDPQGALNTEAFF	TGTGCCAGCAGCACCGACCCACAGGGGGCCTTAAACACTGAAGCTTTCTTT
TRBD2	TRBV9	many	TRBJ2-5	CASSVEGLAGVLETQYF	TGTGCCAGCAGCGTAGAAGGACTAGCGGGAGTACTAGAGACCCAGTACTTC
TRBD2	TRBV20-1	many	TRBJ2-4	CSARAPLAGGANIQYF	TGCAGTGCTAGAGCCCCTCTTGCGGGGGGAGCAAACATTCAGTACTTC
.	TRBV19	.	TRBJ1-6	CASSIEELNSPLHF	TGTGCCAGTAGTATTGAGGAGTTGAATTCACCCCTCCACTTT
.	TRBV12-3/TRBV12-4	.	TRBJ1-1	CASSPGREFPLNTEAFF	TGTGCCAGCAGCCCCGGCAGGGAATTCCCTCTGAACACTGAAGCTTTCTTT
.	TRBV15	many	TRBJ2-6	CATSRDHARRRSGANVLTF	TGTGCCACCAGCAGAGATCACGCCAGGCGACGCTCTGGGGCCAACGTCCTGACTTTC
.	TRBV28	once	TRBJ1-1	CASSLDPGDAFF	TGTGCCAGCAGTTTAGATCCAGGGGACGCTTTCTTT
.	TRBV7-9	few	TRBJ2-7	CASSDPTGGYEQYF	TGTGCCAGCAGCGACCCGACGGGCGGCTACGAGCAGTACTTC
TRBD2	TRBV7-3	few	TRBJ2-5	CASSLSGSGAETQYF	TGTGCCAGCAGCCTTAGCGGGAGTGGGGCGGAGACCCAGTACTTC
.	TRBV28	many	TRBJ1-1	CASSFADLRGANTEAFF	TGTGCCAGCAGTTTCGCCGATCTGCGGGGGGCTAACACTGAAGCTTTCTTT
.	TRBV28	many	TRBJ1-5	CASSPSGGYGNQPQHF	TGTGCCAGCAGTCCCTCGGGAGGCTACGGAAATCAGCCCCAGCATTTT
.	TRBV6-2/TRBV6-3	many	TRBJ1-1	CASSYPPSGTWMNTEAFF	TGTGCCAGCAGTTACCCGCCATCAGGGACCTGGATGAACACTGAAGCTTTCTTT
.	TRBV10-2	few	TRBJ1-2	CASSGRKNYGYTF	TGCGCCAGCAGCGGCAGGAAAAACTATGGCTACACCTTC
.	TRBV20-1	.	TRBJ2-2	CSAGTFTGELFF	TGCAGTGCTGGGACTTTCACCGGGGAGCTGTTTTTT
TRBD1	TRBV27	.	TRBJ2-7	CASRSPGQGSSAYEQYF	TGTGCCAGCAGGTCACCGGGACAGGGGTCCTCCGCCTACGAGCAGTACTTC
.	TRBV20-1	many	TRBJ1-1	CSARGVGRAGSTEAFF	TGCAGTGCTAGAGGGGTCGGCAGGGCAGGGAGCACTGAAGCTTTCTTT
.	TRBV28	many	TRBJ2-7	CASSSQVTYEQYF	TGTGCCAGTAGTAGTCAGGTAACCTACGAGCAGTACTTC
TRBD1	TRBV20-1	many	TRBJ2-7	CSATRTGKSEQYF	TGCAGTGCTACCCGGACAGGGAAGAGCGAGCAGTACTTC
.	TRBV10-3	.	TRBJ2-7	CAISGTDVDEQYF	TGTGCCATCAGTGGGACTGACGTTGACGAGCAGTACTTC
.	TRBV28	many	TRBJ1-2	CASRTVGDYGYTF	TGTGCCAGCAGGACTGTGGGGGATTATGGCTACACCTTC
TRBD1	TRBV4-1	many	TRBJ2-5	CASSWDSIQETQYF	TGCGCCAGCAGCTGGGACAGCATCCAAGAGACCCAGTACTTC
TRBD2	TRBV7-3	many	TRBJ2-7	CASSQLAGALHEQYF	TGTGCCAGCAGCCAACTAGCGGGAGCCCTCCACGAGCAGTACTTC
.	TRBV4-2	.	TRBJ1-5	CASSGRQDSNQPQHF	TGTGCCAGCAGCGGTCGACAGGATAGCAATCAGCCCCAGCATTTT
.	TRBV6-1	.	TRBJ1-1	CASTEGGTNTEAFF	TGTGCCAGCACCGAGGGGGGGACGAACACTGAAGCTTTCTTT
.	TRBV6-5	many	TRBJ1-2	CASSYGAGTNYGYTF	TGTGCCAGCAGTTACGGGGCAGGGACCAACTATGGCTACACCTTC
.	TRBV6-1	many	TRBJ1-1	CASSELLSEASF	TGTGCCAGCAGTGAACTTCTGTCTGAAGCTTCCTTT
.	TRBV6-1	many	TRBJ2-7	CASRRGETYEQYF	TGTGCCAGCAGGAGAGGCGAGACCTACGAGCAGTACTTC
.	TRBV20-1	many	TRBJ1-1	CSASDSLNTEAFF	TGCAGTGCTTCGGACAGCCTGAACACTGAAGCTTTCTTT
TRBD2	TRBV12-3/TRBV12-4	.	TRBJ2-7	CASTGLAGEVAYEQYF	TGTGCCAGCACCGGACTAGCGGGAGAAGTTGCCTACGAGCAGTACTTC
.	TRBV6-1	many	TRBJ2-5	CASKEVLRETQYF	TGTGCCAGCAAGGAGGTTCTTAGGGAGACCCAGTACTTC
.	TRBV12-3/TRBV12-4	many	TRBJ2-7	CASSLSELGGNYEQYF	TGTGCCAGCAGTTTATCCGAACTAGGGGGGAACTACGAGCAGTACTTC
TRBD2	TRBV11-1	many	TRBJ2-5	CASSLTGTSGSPQETQYF	TGTGCCAGCAGCCTTACCGGGACTAGCGGGAGCCCCCAAGAGACCCAGTACTTC
TRBD2	TRBV6-5	many	TRBJ2-2	CASSYRLAGGTGELFF	TGTGCCAGCAGTTACCGGCTAGCGGGAGGAACCGGGGAGCTGTTTTTT
.	TRBV20-1	many	TRBJ2-5	CSASPGLETQYF	TGCAGTGCTAGCCCTGGGCTGGAGACCCAGTACTTC
.	TRBV12-3/TRBV12-4	.	TRBJ2-5	CASSTPTGETQYF	TGTGCCAGCAGTACCCCGACAGGCGAGACCCAGTACTTC
.	TRBV18	few	TRBJ2-7	CASSETATYEQYF	TGTGCCAGCTCAGAAACAGCTACCTACGAGCAGTACTTC
.	TRBV27	many	TRBJ2-4	CASSYRGAKNIQYF	TGTGCCAGCAGCTATAGGGGAGCCAAAAACATTCAGTACTTC
.	TRBV12-3/TRBV12-4	many	TRBJ1-1	CASYTFDGLTEAFF	TGTGCCAGCTATACCTTCGACGGCCTCACTGAAGCTTTCTTT
TRBD1	TRBV18	few	TRBJ1-5	CASSPTGEFQPQHF	TGTGCCAGCTCACCCACAGGGGAATTTCAGCCCCAGCATTTT
.	TRBV7-3	.	TRBJ2-5	CASSPTGTTSRETQYF	TGTGCCAGCAGCCCCACAGGGACCACCTCTAGGGAGACCCAGTACTTC
TRBD2	TRBV7-2	.	TRBJ2-7	CASSTRTRRYEQYF	TGTGCCAGCAGCACCCGGACTAGAAGATACGAGCAGTACTTC
.	TRBV12-3/TRBV12-4	many	TRBJ2-7	CASTPDRTYEQYF	TGTGCCAGCACCCCGGACAGAACCTACGAGCAGTACTTC
.	TRBV6-1	few	TRBJ2-7	CASSPQGPLSYEQYF	TGTGCCAGCAGTCCCCAGGGGCCCCTCTCCTACGAGCAGTACTTC
.	TRBV6-5	many	TRBJ1-3	CASSYGRTFGNTIYF	TGTGCCAGCAGTTATGGCAGAACCTTTGGAAACACCATATATTTT
TRBD2	TRBV10-3	many	TRBJ2-7	CAIRAGLAGYEQYF	TGTGCCATCAGAGCGGGACTAGCGGGATACGAGCAGTACTTC
TRBD1	TRBV15	.	TRBJ2-7	CATSRVGEPGQGPEQYF	TGTGCCACCAGCAGAGTTGGAGAACCGGGACAGGGCCCCGAGCAGTACTTC
.	TRBV12-3/TRBV12-4	many	TRBJ1-1	CASSLYRPNTEAFF	TGTGCCAGCAGCTTGTACAGGCCTAACACTGAAGCTTTCTTT
.	TRBV7-2	few	TRBJ2-4	CASSLEGGLVDIQYF	TGTGCCAGCAGCTTAGAGGGGGGCCTGGTGGACATTCAGTACTTC
.	TRBV14	.	TRBJ1-2	CASSQDSDYGYTF	TGTGCCAGCAGCCAAGACAGCGACTATGGCTACACCTTC
.	TRBV19	many	TRBJ2-7	CASSDPFYEQYF	TGTGCCAGTAGCGACCCCTTTTACGAGCAGTACTTC
.	TRBV30	many	TRBJ2-2	CAWTADNTGELFF	TGTGCCTGGACGGCAGATAACACCGGGGAGCTGTTTTTT
.	TRBV12-3/TRBV12-4	.	TRBJ2-7	CASSTDPREQYF	TGTGCCAGCAGCACCGACCCCCGGGAGCAGTACTTC
.	TRBV9	few	TRBJ1-2	CASSGGSYGYTF	TGTGCCAGCAGCGGAGGCAGCTATGGCTACACCTTC
.	TRBV9	.	TRBJ1-2	CASSVEFWGGSGYTF	TGTGCCAGCAGCGTAGAGTTCTGGGGGGGAAGTGGCTACACCTTC
.	TRBV27	many	TRBJ2-3	CASSSYGDTQYF	TGTGCCAGCAGTTCCTATGGGGATACGCAGTATTTT
.	TRBV19	.	TRBJ2-1	CASSKTRTGPNEQFF	TGTGCCAGTAGTAAAACCCGAACAGGGCCCAATGAGCAGTTCTTC